This T cell receptor (beta chain) was captured in a study of persistence of HIV-infected CD4 T cells. At the level of the study: The sample holds CD4+ T cells responsive to CMV or HIV-1 Gag.

This was the immunoSEQ version 4 assay in survey mode. Produced via immunoSEQ multiplex PCR; TCRdb's table is partial and in-frame only. The sample lists about 33,000 clones; 82% were seen once. Turning to this clone: As yet, its antigen is unknown.

Findings and limits, study-wide: Compared with CD3/CD28-stimulated cells, CMV- and Gag-responding cells showed lower TCRbeta richness.

Cells were stimulated with overlapping HIV-1 Gag 15-mer peptides. CD40L/CD69 double-negative CD45RO-high memory CD4+ T cells were collected. Donors were HIV-1-infected adults who began suppressive ART during chronic infection. Donors had CD4+ T cell counts above 400 cells/uL and were CMV-seropositive. The sequences come from cultured CD4+ T cells from PBMCs, collected from a patient who received antiretroviral therapy. The receptor was isolated from an adult with HIV. The donor label of this sample is uncertain.

The CDR3 reads CASSSPPSKAFF. CDR3 in DNA: TGTGCCAGCAGCTCACCTCCTTCAAAAGCTTTCTTT. V and J are TRBV5-6 and TRBJ1-1, with no clear D. The V end lost 3 bases, the J end lost 9 bases, and 12 bases lay between the germline ends. Germline V gives CDR1 SGHDT, CDR2 YYEEEE. This CDR3 is built from 12 residues.